Listed below are T cell receptor beta chains from one sample, sequenced in a study of identical twins. TCRdb called the 5' RACE reads again in MiXCR, with one record for every CDR3 protein. This sample has about 1.7 million distinct CDR3 sequences, with under 35% found just once. Specimen: cord blood. These receptors came from a newborn girl in good health. The conserved cysteine and the conserved F or W are not part of the CDR3 here. Fields, in order: J gene, V gene, CDR3 protein.

J gene: TRBJ2-4
V gene: TRBV7-2
CDR3 protein: ASTIGGTLAKNIQY

J gene: TRBJ2-7
V gene: TRBV6-6
CDR3 protein: ASSPPRGTGSYEQY

J gene: TRBJ1-5
V gene: TRBV28
CDR3 protein: ASSLDRGPQPQH

J gene: TRBJ1-2
V gene: TRBV14
CDR3 protein: ASSQGREYRGIYGYT

J gene: TRBJ2-5
V gene: TRBV27
CDR3 protein: ASSLSDLGGGETRY

J gene: TRBJ1-1
V gene: TRBV6-2/TRBV6-3
CDR3 protein: ARFMNTKAF

J gene: TRBJ2-7
V gene: TRBV20-1
CDR3 protein: SARYEEQY

J gene: TRBJ1-1
V gene: TRBV5-1
CDR3 protein: ASSLGQTMNTEAF

J gene: TRBJ1-6
V gene: TRBV6-2/TRBV6-3
CDR3 protein: ASRYRTNSPLH

J gene: TRBJ2-4
V gene: TRBV6-5
CDR3 protein: ASNYLLAGGDNEQY

J gene: TRBJ1-2
V gene: TRBV20-1
CDR3 protein: SAFGQGNYGYT

J gene: TRBJ2-4
V gene: TRBV4-2
CDR3 protein: ASSQDSKNIQY